This note documents a single T cell receptor beta chain sequence. Its antigen is undetermined. The data were taken from a study of T-cell reconstitution after alpha-beta-depleted transplantation in children. The study's findings and limits: Some patients' high day-60 TCRbeta diversity was attributed to recipient cells surviving conditioning. Newly generated T cells supplied most T-cell counts and diversity one year post-transplant. The study reportedly traced alpha-beta T cells about two months after transplant to several hundred expanded graft clones.

Germline V gene sequence: CDR1 SGHVS, CDR2 FNYEAQ. V lost 5 bases and J lost 4; bases outside the gene matches: 11. The CDR3 has 16 residues. Using unique molecular identifiers, the investigators prepared the TCRbeta library. TCRdb redid the calling of the PCR reads with MiXCR, one entry per CDR3 protein. The table lists 81,000 or so distinct CDR3 sequences, around 15% of them singletons. This receptor was obtained from a male patient aged 2-15 years who had a stem cell transplant for acute lymphoblastic leukemia, so the T cells may come from the graft donor. The input for sequencing was PBMCs, mostly from graft donor cells, taken 180 days after TCRalphabeta/CD19-depleted stem cell transplant. The chain employs TRBV7-6 and TRBJ2-5; 9 positions agree with TRBD1. CDR3 sequence reads: CASSHLTGGLGETQYF. Here the CDR3 DNA reads TGTGCCAGCAGCCACTTGACAGGGGGACTGGGAGAGACCCAGTACTTC.